A selection of T cell receptor beta chains follows, all from one sample in a study of T cell clonotyping in hematopoietic cell transplantation. Clones were sequenced by immunoSEQ multiplex PCR, and TCRdb holds only the in-frame ones, with some missing. The profile shows 5,500 to 6,500 clones, more than 90% of them singletons. The sequencing used peripheral blood mononuclear cells, collected 100 days after allogeneic stem cell transplant. Source of these receptors: a female patient aged 50-65 years who had an allogeneic stem cell transplant from an unrelated donor, so T cells may come from the graft donor. Some clones in this sample may be carry-over from other donors' samples. Each CDR3 is given without its conserved first and last residue.

V gene: TRBV2; J gene: TRBJ1-1; CDR3 protein: ASGQDMNTEAF
V gene: TRBV6-5; J gene: TRBJ1-3; CDR3 protein: ASSYASGTIGNTIY
V gene: TRBV29-1; J gene: TRBJ2-7; CDR3 protein: SVFPGTGHYEQY
V gene: TRBV2; J gene: TRBJ2-3; CDR3 protein: ASSEQGGDTQY
V gene: TRBV23-1; J gene: TRBJ1-2; CDR3 protein: ASSPGPGTGGYGYT
V gene: TRBV30; J gene: TRBJ1-2; CDR3 protein: AWSPTGSGHVYGYT
V gene: TRBV29-1; J gene: TRBJ1-2; CDR3 protein: SVADRAVGYT
V gene: TRBV6-5; J gene: TRBJ1-1; CDR3 protein: ASSYGGTEAF
V gene: TRBV13; J gene: TRBJ1-2; CDR3 protein: ASSPQGRGYT
V gene: TRBV27; J gene: TRBJ2-5; CDR3 protein: ASSLTQNQETQY
V gene: TRBV11-2; J gene: TRBJ1-4; CDR3 protein: ASSASGSAKLF
V gene: TRBV5-4; J gene: TRBJ2-3; CDR3 protein: ASSSYSSPRADTQY
V gene: TRBV9; J gene: TRBJ2-7; CDR3 protein: ASSVGAAWEQY
V gene: TRBV9; J gene: TRBJ1-3; CDR3 protein: ASSVGAGFLLTSGNTIY
V gene: TRBV29-1; J gene: TRBJ2-2; CDR3 protein: SVQFSGGETGELF
V gene: TRBV6-5; J gene: TRBJ2-7; CDR3 protein: ASSLDSYEQY
V gene: TRBV5-6; J gene: TRBJ2-1; CDR3 protein: ASSLRTLAGGRNEQF
V gene: TRBV18; J gene: TRBJ2-2; CDR3 protein: ASGRNTGELF
V gene: TRBV4-1; J gene: TRBJ2-5; CDR3 protein: ASSQTGTSGSETQY
V gene: TRBV28; J gene: TRBJ2-1; CDR3 protein: ASSVGLGNNEQF
V gene: TRBV6-1; J gene: TRBJ2-7; CDR3 protein: ASSVRTGGDYEQY
V gene: TRBV2; J gene: TRBJ1-1; CDR3 protein: ASSLPTGRAF
V gene: TRBV29-1; J gene: TRBJ1-1; CDR3 protein: SVESPSPDRTEAF
V gene: TRBV6-1; J gene: TRBJ2-5; CDR3 protein: ASSELQGVKETQY
V gene: TRBV4-1; J gene: TRBJ2-7; CDR3 protein: ASSQETTTLSYEQY
V gene: TRBV29-1; J gene: TRBJ1-2; CDR3 protein: SVGRTGGNDGYT
V gene: TRBV30; J gene: TRBJ1-6; CDR3 protein: ACLFLENSPLH
V gene: TRBV2; J gene: TRBJ2-7; CDR3 protein: ASSTSTGVYEQY
V gene: TRBV7-6; J gene: TRBJ1-1; CDR3 protein: ASSSQGYTEAF
V gene: TRBV19; J gene: TRBJ1-6; CDR3 protein: ASRNSGRSPLH
V gene: TRBV30; J gene: TRBJ1-5; CDR3 protein: AWSRQDNQPQH
V gene: TRBV7-2; J gene: TRBJ1-1; CDR3 protein: ASRPRTGANTEAF
V gene: TRBV9; J gene: TRBJ2-3; CDR3 protein: ASSEGVGDTQY
V gene: TRBV16; J gene: TRBJ1-2; CDR3 protein: ASSQQQGSSYGYT
V gene: TRBV5-1; J gene: TRBJ1-2; CDR3 protein: ASSFGSIRGHGGYT
V gene: TRBV9; J gene: TRBJ1-2; CDR3 protein: ASSPRGQSDFYGYT
V gene: TRBV6-1; J gene: TRBJ2-7; CDR3 protein: ASSEGDTMHYEQY
V gene: TRBV5-4; J gene: TRBJ1-2; CDR3 protein: ASSLPLGRGGYT
V gene: TRBV6-1; J gene: TRBJ2-2; CDR3 protein: ASSESGDTGELF
V gene: TRBV30; J gene: TRBJ2-1; CDR3 protein: AWSLRLVDEQF
V gene: TRBV30; J gene: TRBJ2-6; CDR3 protein: ALEGGANVLT
V gene: TRBV11-1; J gene: TRBJ2-5; CDR3 protein: ASSDRASAQETQY
V gene: TRBV25-1; J gene: TRBJ1-2; CDR3 protein: ASSEQYGFGYT
V gene: TRBV11-2; J gene: TRBJ1-1; CDR3 protein: ASSPWGRAQSTEAF
V gene: TRBV6-1; J gene: TRBJ1-2; CDR3 protein: ASSEGWGGQDYGYT
V gene: TRBV7-9; J gene: TRBJ1-1; CDR3 protein: ASSQGAGGT
V gene: TRBV5-1; J gene: TRBJ1-2; CDR3 protein: ASSLVETDNGYT
V gene: TRBV19; J gene: TRBJ1-5; CDR3 protein: ASSAGRSNQPQH